Given below is one T cell receptor beta chain in context. Per the germline V gene, CDR1 is ENHRY and CDR2 is SYGVKD. With V trimmed by 3 bases and J by 0 bases, 12 bases remained unmatched. The CDR3 totals 18 residues. The record originates from a study of identical twins. MiXCR, run by TCRdb on the 5' RACE reads, gives a single entry per CDR3 protein. The profile shows some 1,600,000 distinct CDR3 sequences, about 32% of them singletons. The source material was cord blood. The receptor was derived from a newborn girl in good health. The chain employs TRBV10-3 and TRBJ2-7; 9 bases match TRBD1. The chain's CDR3 is CAISDPSSGTGISYEQYF. The DNA of the CDR3 is TGTGCCATCAGTGACCCCTCTTCCGGGACAGGGATCTCCTACGAGCAGTACTTC.